These T cell receptor beta chains were read from a single sample in a study of blood T cell repertoires in COVID-19. Assay used: immunoSEQ multiplex PCR; TCRdb lists only in-frame clones, some missing. Of about 200,000 clones listed, roughly 91% were seen once; the top ten hold less than 4.5%. The sequenced sample consisted of PBMCs or T cells enriched from blood (not recorded which). Receptors originate from a young woman with acute COVID-19. The CDR3 runs from the conserved cysteine through the conserved F or W. Each record gives: V gene, J gene, clone size, D gene, CDR3 protein, CDR3 DNA. D genes are given only for firm matches. Clone size appears in some rows only: once, few, many, or a class for an expanded clone.

>TRBV5-4|TRBJ1-1|.|.
CASSGGVSDTEAFF
TGTGCCAGCAGCGGGGGGGTCTCGGACACTGAAGCTTTCTTT
>TRBV19|TRBJ1-4|.|TRBD1
CASNSGQGANEKLFF
TGTGCCAGTAACTCCGGACAGGGTGCTAATGAAAAACTGTTTTTT
>TRBV30|TRBJ2-1|once|.
CAWSFRTYNEQFF
TGTGCCTGGAGTTTCCGGACATACAATGAGCAGTTCTTC
>TRBV7-3|TRBJ2-1|.|TRBD2
CASSPLRGDYNEQFF
TGTGCCAGCAGTCCCCTCCGGGGGGACTACAATGAGCAGTTCTTC
>TRBV9|TRBJ2-1|.|TRBD2
CASSETGTSGPGFYYNEQFF
TGTGCCAGCAGCGAGACCGGGACTAGCGGGCCCGGGTTCTATTACAATGAGCAGTTCTTC
>TRBV5-1|TRBJ2-5|.|TRBD2
CASNAGLAGSIGETQYF
TGCGCCAGCAACGCGGGACTAGCTGGCAGTATTGGAGAGACCCAGTACTTC
>TRBV7-2|TRBJ1-2|.|.
CASSPGRANYGYTF
TGTGCCAGCAGCCCAGGAAGAGCTAACTATGGCTACACCTTC
>TRBV7-8|TRBJ2-5|once|.
CASSSGSQETQYF
TGTGCCAGCAGCTCGGGGAGCCAAGAGACCCAGTACTTC
>TRBV5-1|TRBJ1-3|.|.
CASSLEANSGNTIYF
TGCGCCAGCAGCTTGGAAGCGAACTCTGGAAACACCATATATTTT
>TRBV27|TRBJ1-1|.|TRBD1
CASSLWGQPNTEAFF
TGTGCCAGCAGTTTATGGGGACAGCCGAACACTGAAGCTTTCTTT
>TRBV7-2|TRBJ2-5|.|.
CASSLVPSNQETQYF
TGTGCCAGCAGCTTAGTACCGTCTAACCAAGAGACCCAGTACTTC
>TRBV10-1|TRBJ2-3|.|TRBD2
CASSGLAGAWDTQYF
TGCGCCAGCAGTGGACTAGCGGGGGCTTGGGATACGCAGTATTTT
>TRBV5-1|TRBJ1-5|.|.
CASSLGQTNQPQHF
TGCGCCAGCAGCTTGGGACAGACCAATCAGCCCCAGCATTTT
>TRBV27|TRBJ2-3|.|.
CASSLSETLLGAEDTQYF
TGTGCCAGCAGTTTATCGGAAACCCTGTTAGGGGCGGAAGATACGCAGTATTTT
>TRBV28|TRBJ1-4|.|.
CASKVRTTNEKLFF
TGTGCCAGCAAGGTGCGGACAACTAATGAAAAACTGTTTTTT
>TRBV7-2|TRBJ1-1|.|.
CASSLEAFTGGITEAFF
TGTGCCAGCAGCTTAGAGGCGTTCACAGGCGGCATCACTGAAGCTTTCTTT
>TRBV6-5|TRBJ2-3|.|TRBD2
CASSPGLATDTQYF
TGTGCCAGCAGTCCGGGACTAGCTACAGATACGCAGTATTTT
>TRBV2|TRBJ2-4|.|.
CASSEAPVAKNIQYF
TGTGCCAGCAGTGAAGCGCCGGTAGCCAAAAACATTCAGTACTTC
>TRBV6-5|TRBJ1-1|.|TRBD1
CAAGQGATEAFF
TGTGCCGCGGGACAGGGGGCCACTGAAGCTTTCTTT
>TRBV2|TRBJ1-2|.|TRBD1
CASSDNGQGGYTF
TGTGCCAGCAGTGATAACGGACAGGGTGGCTACACCTTC
>TRBV11-2|TRBJ1-1|.|TRBD1
CASSRDRSGAEAFF
TGTGCCAGCAGCCGGGACAGGTCAGGGGCTGAAGCTTTCTTT
>TRBV7-2|TRBJ2-5|once|.
CASSREPQETQYF
TGTGCCAGCAGCCGAGAACCTCAAGAGACCCAGTACTTC
>TRBV13|TRBJ1-1|.|.
CASSLGIRQMNTEAFF
TGTGCCAGCAGCTTAGGCATCCGACAGATGAACACTGAAGCTTTCTTT
>TRBV30|TRBJ2-7|.|TRBD1
CAWDPGQGYEQYF
TGTGCCTGGGATCCGGGACAGGGCTACGAGCAGTACTTC
>TRBV7-2|TRBJ2-7|.|.
CASSAEGTVSYEQYF
TGTGCCAGCAGCGCTGAAGGGACTGTATCCTACGAGCAGTACTTC
>TRBV12-5|TRBJ1-1|.|TRBD1
CASAPQGATEAFF
TGTGCTAGTGCCCCACAGGGGGCCACTGAAGCTTTCTTT
>TRBV6-5|TRBJ2-1|once|TRBD2
CASTRLAGGYNEQFF
TGTGCCAGCACTAGACTAGCGGGGGGCTACAATGAGCAGTTCTTC
>TRBV9|TRBJ2-3|.|.
CASSVEGGGSTDTQYF
TGTGCCAGCAGCGTAGAGGGTGGGGGGAGCACAGATACGCAGTATTTT
>TRBV5-4|TRBJ1-4|.|.
CASSTRTERATNEKLFF
TGTGCCAGCAGCACCAGGACAGAAAGAGCAACTAATGAAAAACTGTTTTTT
>TRBV2|TRBJ2-1|.|.
CASSEAGGLYNEQFF
TGTGCCAGCAGTGAAGCGGGGGGTCTTTACAATGAGCAGTTCTTC
>TRBV7-2|TRBJ1-2|.|TRBD1
CASSLNGGGTGYTF
TGTGCCAGCAGTCTTAACGGAGGGGGCACTGGCTACACCTTC
>TRBV5-1|TRBJ1-2|.|TRBD1
CASSLDIVGIRDRGSGYTF
TGCGCCAGCAGCTTGGACATCGTGGGGATCCGGGACAGGGGGTCTGGCTACACCTTC
>TRBV27|TRBJ1-5|.|.
CASSLGGIYQPQHF
TGTGCCAGCAGTTTAGGAGGCATTTATCAGCCCCAGCATTTT
>TRBV6-2/TRBV6-3|TRBJ1-1|.|TRBD1
CASSSRGTAYTEAFF
TGTGCCAGCAGCTCTCGAGGGACAGCTTACACTGAAGCTTTCTTT
>TRBV19|TRBJ1-6|.|TRBD1
CASSIGPRGQDNSPLHF
TGTGCCAGTAGTATAGGTCCCAGGGGGCAGGACAATTCACCCCTCCACTTT
>TRBV7-2|TRBJ1-5|.|.
CASSPGRGGQPQHF
TGTGCCAGCAGCCCCGGAAGGGGAGGTCAGCCCCAGCATTTT
>TRBV7-2|TRBJ2-1|.|.
CATPRGSRSSNEQFF
TGTGCCACCCCCCGAGGCTCACGTTCCAGCAATGAGCAGTTCTTC
>TRBV11-3|TRBJ2-5|.|TRBD2
CASSSNSGAWETQYF
TGTGCCAGCAGCTCGAATAGCGGGGCCTGGGAGACCCAGTACTTC
>TRBV30|TRBJ1-5|.|.
CAWRGTGNQPQHF
TGTGCCTGGAGGGGTACAGGGAATCAGCCCCAGCATTTT
>TRBV19|TRBJ1-1|.|.
CASSIRVNTEAFF
TGTGCCAGTAGTATCAGGGTGAACACTGAAGCTTTCTTT
>TRBV7-6|TRBJ1-1|.|.
CASSLGQQNTEAFF
TGTGCCAGCAGCTTAGGGCAACAAAACACTGAAGCTTTCTTT
>TRBV30|TRBJ2-7|.|TRBD1
CAATGGSVGGSYEQYF
TGTGCCGCGACAGGGGGCTCTGTCGGGGGGTCCTACGAGCAGTACTTC
>TRBV7-8|TRBJ2-7|.|.
CASSLISGNSYEQYF
TGTGCCAGCAGCTTAATATCAGGGAACTCCTACGAGCAGTACTTC
>TRBV6-5|TRBJ1-5|.|TRBD1
CASSSQQGEYQPQHF
TGTGCCAGCAGTTCCCAACAGGGGGAGTATCAGCCCCAGCATTTT
>TRBV5-6|TRBJ1-2|.|.
CASSLADRFYGYTF
TGTGCCAGCAGCCTAGCAGACAGGTTCTATGGCTACACCTTC